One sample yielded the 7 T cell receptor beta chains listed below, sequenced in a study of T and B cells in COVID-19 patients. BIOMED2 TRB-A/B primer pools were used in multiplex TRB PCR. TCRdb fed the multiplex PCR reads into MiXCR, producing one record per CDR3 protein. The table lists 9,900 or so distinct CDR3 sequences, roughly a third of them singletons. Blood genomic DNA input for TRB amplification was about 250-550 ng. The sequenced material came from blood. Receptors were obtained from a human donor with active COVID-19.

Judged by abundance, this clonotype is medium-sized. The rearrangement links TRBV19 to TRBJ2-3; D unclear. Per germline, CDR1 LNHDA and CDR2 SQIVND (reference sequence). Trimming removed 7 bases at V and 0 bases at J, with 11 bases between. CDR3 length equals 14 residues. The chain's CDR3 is CASKAAGSTDTQYF. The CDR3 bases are TGTGCCAGTAAGGCAGCAGGAAGCACAGATACGCAGTATTTT.

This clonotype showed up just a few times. The CDR3: CASSLAKLAGETQYF. The DNA for the CDR3 is TGTGCCAGCAGCTTGGCCAAACTAGCGGGAGAGACCCAGTACTTC. The chain links TRBV5-7 to TRBJ2-5, with TRBD2 matching over 9 bases. TRBV5-7 is filed as an ORF, its function uncertain. This CDR3 is 15 amino acids long. V trimming: 0 bases; J trimming: 4 bases; junction bases outside the gene matches: 4.

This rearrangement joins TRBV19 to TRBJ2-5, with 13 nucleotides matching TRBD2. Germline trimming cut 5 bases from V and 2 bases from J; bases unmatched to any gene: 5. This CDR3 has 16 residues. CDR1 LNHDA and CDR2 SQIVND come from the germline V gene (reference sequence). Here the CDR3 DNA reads TGTGCCAGTAGTCTGGGGACTAGCGGGGCTCAAGAGACCCAGTACTTC. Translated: CASSLGTSGAQETQYF. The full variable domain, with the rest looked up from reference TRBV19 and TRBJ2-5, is DGGITQSPKYLFRKEGQNVTLSCEQNLNHDAMYWYRQDPGQGLRLIYYSQIVNDFQKGDIAEGYSVSREKKESFPLTVTSAQKNPTAFYLCASSLGTSGAQETQYFGPGTRLLVL.

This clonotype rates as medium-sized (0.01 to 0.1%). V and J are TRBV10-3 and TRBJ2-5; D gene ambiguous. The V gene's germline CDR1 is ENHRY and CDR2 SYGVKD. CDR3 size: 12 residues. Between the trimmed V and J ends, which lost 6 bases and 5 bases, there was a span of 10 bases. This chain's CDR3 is CAISLEGETQYF. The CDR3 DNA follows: TGTGCCATCAGCCTCGAAGGGGAGACCCAGTACTTC.

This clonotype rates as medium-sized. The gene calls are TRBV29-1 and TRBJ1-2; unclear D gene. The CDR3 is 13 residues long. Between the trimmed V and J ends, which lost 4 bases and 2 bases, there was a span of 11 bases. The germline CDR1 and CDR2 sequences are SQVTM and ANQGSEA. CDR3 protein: CSVAVAQNYGYTF. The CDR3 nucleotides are TGCAGCGTTGCGGTGGCCCAGAACTATGGCTACACCTTC.

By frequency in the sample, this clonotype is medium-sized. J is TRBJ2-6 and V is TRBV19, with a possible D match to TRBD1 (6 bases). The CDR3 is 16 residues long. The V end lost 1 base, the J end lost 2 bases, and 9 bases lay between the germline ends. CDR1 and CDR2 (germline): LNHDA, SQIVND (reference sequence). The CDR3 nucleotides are TGTGCCAGTAGTATAGCAGGGGAAGCTGGGGCCAACGTCCTGACTTTC. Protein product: CASSIAGEAGANVLTF.

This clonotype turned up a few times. The CDR3 nucleotides read TGTGCCAGCAGCTTATTCGAGCTTATTTCGAACACCGGGGAGCTGTTTTTT. Encoded protein: CASSLFELISNTGELFF. This chain uses TRBV7-6 with TRBJ2-2; D is unclear. Germline CDR1 is SGHVS and CDR2 is FNYEAQ. V was trimmed by 2 bases and J by 0 bases, leaving 13 bases between them. CDR3 size: 17 residues.